This T cell receptor beta chain was identified during a study of early T cells in non-severe SARS-CoV-2 infection. TCRdb reanalysed the 5' RACE reads using MiXCR and keeps one entry per CDR3 protein. The table lists 60,000 to 70,000 distinct CDR3 sequences, approximately 6.1% of them singletons. V dropped 1 base and J dropped 0; count of bases not matched to a gene: 8. The germline V gene has CDR1 DFQATT and CDR2 SNEGSKA (reference sequence). The length of the CDR3 is 17 residues. This clonotype was counted ten times or more. This receptor was taken from an adult who was a healthcare worker with PCR-confirmed SARS-CoV-2 infection or an uninfected control (not recorded which). Sequenced material: whole blood, taken at baseline. The V call is TRBV20-1, the J call TRBJ2-2, with 7 bases identical to TRBD1. CDR3 amino acids: CSARGLMGTANTGELFF. Here the CDR3 DNA reads TGCAGTGCTAGAGGGTTGATGGGGACAGCGAACACCGGGGAGCTGTTTTTT.